This T cell receptor (beta chain) originates from a study of control samples from healthy donors and cancer patients. V dropped 4 bases and J dropped 10 bases, with 11 bases sitting between them. Looked up from germline, CDR1 is LGHNT and CDR2 is FRNRAP. The CDR3 is 12 amino acids. The protocol was immunoSEQ multiplex PCR, while the TCRdb copy is restricted to in-frame clones and leaves out a portion. The sample yields about 80,000 clones, roughly nine tenths seen once. The V and J genes are TRBV12-5 and TRBJ2-1; D not certain. The specimen sequenced was blood. The source of this sequence is a man in his fifties in good health. This chain's CDR3 is CASGSSTSEQFF. The CDR3 bases are TGTGCTAGTGGTTCATCGACCAGCGAGCAGTTCTTC. Full variable domain (remainder filled in from reference TRBV12-5 and TRBJ2-1): DARVTQTPRHKVTEMGQEVTMRCQPILGHNTVFWYRQTMMQGLELLAYFRNRAPLDDSGMPKDRFSAEMPDATLATLKIQPSEPRDSAVYFCASGSSTSEQFFGPGTRLTVL.